The next 22 T cell receptor beta chains were all read from a single sample in a study of blood T cells in healthy people across ages. A second about 6 to 12 cycle PCR used barcoded and J-beta primers. TCRdb used MiXCR to reprocess the 5' RACE reads, holding one entry per CDR3 protein. The sample lists about 1.8 million distinct CDR3 sequences, around half seen once, with approximately 2.1% in the top ten. The source material was blood. These receptor sequences come from a middle-aged woman in good health.

The V call is TRBV12-3 or TRBV12-4, the J call TRBJ1-6; D gene unclear. The V gene lost 6 bases and the J gene lost 6 bases, with 12 bases spanning the gap. The CDR3 loop spans 14 amino acids. The CDR3 sequence is CASSPDGPNSPLHF. Here the CDR3 DNA reads TGTGCCAGCAGCCCGGACGGACCTAATTCACCCCTCCACTTT.

V gene TRBV6-2 or TRBV6-3 combines with J gene TRBJ1-2; TRBD1 might be the D (6 bases). The CDR3 runs to 12 residues. Germline V gene data show CDR1 as MNHEY and CDR2 as SVGEGT. Trimming pared 9 bases from V and 2 bases from J, leaving 10 bases between. The CDR3 DNA reads as TGTGCCAGTACAGGGTCCAACTATGGCTACACCTTC. This gives the protein CASTGSNYGYTF.

This clonotype was observed a few times. This rearrangement joins TRBV12-3 or TRBV12-4 to TRBJ1-1; no definite D call. The CDR3 totals 11 residues. V lost 6 bases and J 3 bases, leaving 5 bases between the germline ends. The CDR3 sequence: CASRVDTEAFF. As DNA, the CDR3 is TGTGCCAGCAGGGTGGACACTGAAGCTTTCTTT.

This chain links TRBV6-6 with TRBJ1-5; TRBD1 matches 8 bases. V gave up 4 bases and J gave up 5 bases; unmatched junction bases: 7. The CDR3 runs to 15 residues. Looked up from germline, CDR1 is MNHNY and CDR2 is SVGAGI (reference sequence). The CDR3: CASSLKDRAHQPQHF. Written as DNA, the CDR3 is TGTGCCAGCAGTTTAAAGGACAGGGCTCATCAGCCCCAGCATTTT.

The chain is built from TRBV4-3 and TRBJ2-5; perhaps TRBD2 as D (5 bases). The DNA matches TRBJ2-7 better at its end, which makes the J call doubtful. Looked up from germline, CDR1 is LGHNA and CDR2 is YSLEER. This CDR3 contains 15 residues. This CDR3 is CASSQGPGGLYEQYF. In nucleotides, the CDR3 is TGCGCCAGCAGCCAAGGCCCGGGCGGGCTCTACGAGCAGTACTTC.

The chain recombines TRBV12-3 or TRBV12-4 with TRBJ2-1; 11 bases line up with TRBD2. V lost 0 bases and J lost 6; bases outside the gene matches: 7. This CDR3 has 17 amino acids. The CDR3 reads CASSLALGLAGGNEQFF. In DNA, the CDR3 is TGTGCCAGCAGTTTAGCGCTAGGGCTAGCGGGGGGCAATGAGCAGTTCTTC.

The chain has TRBV20-1 and TRBJ1-5, with TRBD1 as a possible D gene (6 bases). V lost 0 bases and J 3 bases, leaving 9 bases between the germline ends. CDR1 is DFQATT and CDR2 is SNEGSKA in the germline V gene (reference sequence). This CDR3 spans 14 amino acids. This CDR3 is CSARDYRDNQPQHF. In DNA, the CDR3 is TGCAGTGCTAGAGATTACAGGGACAATCAGCCCCAGCATTTT.

V gene TRBV7-9 combines with J gene TRBJ1-4; possible D gene TRBD1, 6 bases. The germline V gene encodes CDR1 SEHNR and CDR2 FQNEAQ (reference sequence). Trimming shortened V by 7 bases and J by 9 bases, and 18 bases separated the two germline ends. The CDR3 extends over 14 amino acids. Here the CDR3 reads CASKADRDMKKLFF. CDR3 DNA: TGTGCCAGCAAGGCGGACAGAGACATGAAAAAACTGTTTTTT.

The chain combines TRBV20-1 with TRBJ1-4, with D uncertain. V lost 7 bases, J lost 0 bases, and 6 bases lay in between. The CDR3 is made up of 12 amino acids. Germline V CDR1 and CDR2: DFQATT, SNEGSKA (reference sequence). The DNA for the CDR3 is TGCAGTGGGCAGGCAACTAATGAAAAACTGTTTTTT. Amino acid sequence: CSGQATNEKLFF.

The chain combines TRBV29-1 with TRBJ2-7; 7 nucleotides line up with TRBD1. This CDR3 contains 15 residues. The junction had 15 bases not matched to a gene; V was cut back by 2 bases and J by 8 bases. Germline lookup yields CDR1 SQVTM and CDR2 ANQGSEA. The CDR3 region has the DNA TGCAGCGTTGAAAAGAGGTCGACAGGGAATAGGAAGCAGTACTTC. Translated, it gives CSVEKRSTGNRKQYF.

The gene calls are TRBV9 and TRBJ2-5; TRBD2 matches at 13 bases. V dropped 3 bases and J dropped 3; count of bases not matched to a gene: 8. Germline V gene sequence: CDR1 SGDLS, CDR2 YYNGEE. This CDR3 has 17 residues. The CDR3 region has the DNA TGTGCCAGCAGCGCGCCGGGACTAGCGGGGTTAAAAGAGACCCAGTACTTC. Translation gives CASSAPGLAGLKETQYF.

The chain's CDR3 is CSARDVGEQFF. The CDR3 bases are TGCAGCGCCCGGGACGTGGGCGAGCAGTTCTTC. This rearrangement joins TRBV29-1 to TRBJ2-1; D possibly matches TRBD1 or TRBD2 (5 bases each). V was shortened by 7 bases and J by 10 bases, with 14 bases between the two germline ends. Germline-derived CDR1 and CDR2 are SQVTM and ANQGSEA. The CDR3 spans 11 residues.

Here the CDR3 DNA reads TGTGCCAGCTCACCAACTTGGGACCGGAAAAATCTTGAAGCTTTCTTT. Protein sequence: CASSPTWDRKNLEAFF. V and J are TRBV18 and TRBJ1-1; tentatively, D is TRBD1 (5 bases). The CDR3 length is 16 residues. With 2 bases removed from V and 7 bases from J, the gap between germline ends came to 20 bases. CDR1 is KGHSH and CDR2 is LQKENI in the germline V gene.

V gene TRBV7-2 combines with J gene TRBJ2-7, with 10 bases matching TRBD2. J was trimmed by 0 bases and V by 6 bases; bases with no gene match: 20. Per germline, CDR1 SGHTA and CDR2 FQGNSA. This CDR3 contains 20 residues. Here the CDR3 reads CASRSPRGSGGALSSYEQYF. The CDR3 DNA is TGTGCCAGCAGGTCCCCACGAGGCAGCGGGGGGGCCTTAAGCTCCTACGAGCAGTACTTC.

This clonotype was seen only once. This chain uses TRBV6-6 with TRBJ1-2; the D gene is possibly TRBD1 (5 bases). The germline gives CDR1 MNHNY, CDR2 SVGAGI (reference sequence). V gave up 2 bases and J gave up 0 bases, with 10 bases separating them. The CDR3 is made up of 15 amino acids. The CDR3 region has the DNA TGTGCCAGCAGTTACCCCGACAGATCTAACTATGGCTACACCTTC. Translated, it gives CASSYPDRSNYGYTF.

Remarks on this clonotype: An end of the junction does not agree with germline; a read error may underlie this. The chain recombines TRBV5-1 with TRBJ2-4, with D perhaps TRBD1 (6 bases). The CDR3 runs to 18 residues. Germline V CDR1 and CDR2: SGHRS, YFSETQ. The CDR3 bases are TGCGCCAGCAGCTTGGAACGGACAGACCCCTTAGCCAAAAACACTCAGTACTTC. Translated: CASSLERTDPLAKNTQYF.

This clonotype has only a few counts. The chain carries TRBV27 and TRBJ2-6; 9 bases fit TRBD1. The CDR3 runs to 18 residues. Germline CDR1 reads MNHEY; CDR2 reads SMNVEV (reference sequence). Losses at the gene ends were 3 bases for V and 1 base for J; bases not matched to a gene: 7. The CDR3 coding sequence is TGTGCCAGCAGTTTGGGATATGGACAGGGGTCTGGGGCCAACGTCCTGACTTTC. It yields the protein CASSLGYGQGSGANVLTF.

The genes are TRBV6-2 or TRBV6-3 and TRBJ2-3; the match to TRBD2 covers 8 bases. The germline gives CDR1 MNHEY, CDR2 SVGEGT. The length of the CDR3 is 16 residues. V lost 5 bases to trimming and J lost 2 bases; unmatched junction nucleotides: 9. CDR3 DNA: TGTGCCAGCAGTCGCTCGGGGGGGACCTTCACAGATACGCAGTATTTT. Amino acids: CASSRSGGTFTDTQYF.

CDR3 sequence: CASSERGQYTDTQYF. CDR3 DNA sequence: TGTGCCAGCAGTGAGCGGGGGCAATACACAGATACGCAGTATTTT. V gene TRBV2 combines with J gene TRBJ2-3, with D possibly being TRBD2 (7 bases). This CDR3 contains 15 residues. Germline V gene data show CDR1 as SNHLY and CDR2 as FYNNEI. V lost 3 bases and J lost 2, with 12 bases in between.

The chain recombines TRBV6-6 with TRBJ2-3; 7 bases agree with TRBD2. From germline, CDR1 is MNHNY and CDR2 SVGAGI (reference sequence). V was clipped by 7 bases and J by 3 bases; unmatched bases: 13. CDR3 length: 16 residues. CDR3 in amino acids: CASTLRGGSATDTQYF. Here the CDR3 DNA reads TGTGCCAGCACTTTACGGGGCGGGAGTGCGACAGATACGCAGTATTTT.

The rearrangement links TRBV7-2 to TRBJ2-6; D not certain. The CDR3 has 16 amino acids. Germline V CDR1 and CDR2: SGHTA, FQGNSA. V was clipped by 4 bases and J by 2 bases, with 12 bases between them. The CDR3 coding sequence is TGTGCCAGCAGCTCGAATGTTAGCCCTGGGGCCAACGTCCTGACTTTC. Translated: CASSSNVSPGANVLTF.

The chain recombines TRBV7-2 with TRBJ1-1, with TRBD1 as a possible D gene (5 bases). The CDR3 sequence is 12 residues long. Germline assignment: CDR1 SGHTA and CDR2 FQGNSA. V shed 2 bases and J shed 11 bases, with 12 bases lying between them. The CDR3 DNA is TGTGCCAGCAGCTTAAGATCCTGGGGGGCTTTCTTT. Translated: CASSLRSWGAFF.